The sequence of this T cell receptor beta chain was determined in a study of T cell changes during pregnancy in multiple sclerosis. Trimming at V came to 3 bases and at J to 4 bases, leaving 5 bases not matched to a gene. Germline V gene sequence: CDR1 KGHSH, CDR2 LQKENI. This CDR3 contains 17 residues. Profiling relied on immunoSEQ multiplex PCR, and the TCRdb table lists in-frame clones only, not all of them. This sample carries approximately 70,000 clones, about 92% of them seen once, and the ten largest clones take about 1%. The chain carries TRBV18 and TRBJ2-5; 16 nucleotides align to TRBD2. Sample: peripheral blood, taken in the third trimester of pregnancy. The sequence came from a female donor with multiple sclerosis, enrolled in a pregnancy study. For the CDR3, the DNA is TGTGCCAGCTCACCGGGACTAGCGGGAGGGCCAGGAGAGACCCAGTACTTC. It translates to CASSPGLAGGPGETQYF.